Listed below are T cell receptor beta chains from one sample, sequenced in a study of blood T cells in healthy people across ages. TCRdb re-derived calls from the 5' RACE reads in MiXCR, one entry per CDR3 protein. This sample has fewer than 900,000 distinct CDR3 sequences; 45% to 50% occur once, and the top ten carry 25% to 35%. The specimen was blood. These receptors all stem from an older woman in good health. The CDR3 runs from the conserved cysteine through the conserved F or W. D genes are given only for firm matches. A clone size is listed for some rows: how often the clone was seen (once, few, many), or a class if it is expanded.

>TRBV5-1|TRBJ2-2|-|once
TGCGCCAGCAGCTTGGAATTTAACACCGGGGAGCTGTTTTTT
CASSLEFNTGELFF
>TRBV20-1|TRBJ1-2|TRBD1|few
TGCAGTGCTAGAGCCACACCCGGGACAGACTATGGCTACACCTTC
CSARATPGTDYGYTF
>TRBV20-1|TRBJ2-5|TRBD2|few
TGCAGTGCTAGAGGTGGTGCGGGAGTTCAAGAGACCCAGTACTTC
CSARGGAGVQETQYF
>TRBV29-1|TRBJ2-3|-|-
TGCAGCGTTGAGCCACCGTACACAGATACGCAGTATTTT
CSVEPPYTDTQYF
>TRBV29-1|TRBJ2-5|-|-
TGCAGCGTCCCACAGGGTCAAGAGACCCAGTACTTC
CSVPQGQETQYF
>TRBV4-1|TRBJ2-7|TRBD2|-
TGCGCCAGCAGCCAAGAAGGAGCGGGAGGGCGGGAGCAGTACTTC
CASSQEGAGGREQYF
>TRBV28|TRBJ1-2|-|-
TGTGCCAGCAGTCCTGGACACCATAACTATGGCTACACCTTC
CASSPGHHNYGYTF
>TRBV12-3/TRBV12-4|TRBJ2-1|-|few
TGTGCCAGCACCGCAACTAACGACAATGAGCAGTTCTTC
CASTATNDNEQFF
>TRBV27|TRBJ2-3|-|-
TGTGCCAGCAGTTTATCGAGTTATAGCACAGATACGCAGTATTTT
CASSLSSYSTDTQYF
>TRBV20-1|TRBJ2-1|TRBD2|-
TGCAGTGCTAGAGATCGAACTAGCGGGACTAATGCGCAGTTCTTC
CSARDRTSGTNAQFF
>TRBV20-1|TRBJ2-7|TRBD1|-
TGCAGTGCAAGACAGGGGAAAGGGGGCAATGAGCAGTACTTC
CSARQGKGGNEQYF
>TRBV7-2|TRBJ2-4|TRBD1|-
TGTGCCAGCAGCACCGGGACAGCCACTAAAATTCAGTACTTC
CASSTGTATKIQYF
>TRBV5-1|TRBJ2-3|TRBD2|-
TGCGCCAGCACCGTCTTCGGGGGGGCTCCCACAGATACGCAGTATTTT
CASTVFGGAPTDTQYF
>TRBV27|TRBJ1-5|-|-
TGTGCCAGCAGTTTGAGACAGAACAATCAGCCCCAGCATTTT
CASSLRQNNQPQHF
>TRBV20-1|TRBJ2-5|-|-
TGCAGTGCTAGCAGGGGCAGCGGAATGCAAGAGACCCAGTACTTC
CSASRGSGMQETQYF
>TRBV12-3/TRBV12-4|TRBJ1-2|-|once
TGTGCCAGCAGTTTAGTGGTCGGCCAGGGGAGCGGGAATGGCTACACCTTC
CASSLVVGQGSGNGYTF
>TRBV7-9|TRBJ2-7|-|-
TGTGCCAGCAGCTCCCTAGGGGCCCACGAGCAGTACTTC
CASSSLGAHEQYF
>TRBV7-2|TRBJ2-3|-|-
TGTGCCAGCAGCTTCTCAGGGCTTAGCACAGATACGCAGTATTTT
CASSFSGLSTDTQYF
>TRBV9|TRBJ2-5|TRBD1|-
TGTGCCAGCAGCCCTTCCTCAGGACAGGGGGCTTACCAAAGCTCCTACAATGAGCAGTACTTC
CASSPSSGQGAYQSSYNEQYF
>TRBV20-1|TRBJ2-1|-|few
TGCAGTGGGGGCCTTTCAGGGCCTTACAATGAGCAGTTCTTC
CSGGLSGPYNEQFF
>TRBV27|TRBJ2-7|TRBD2|few
TGTGCCAGCAGAGTTGCGGGGGGGGGCTACGAGCAGTACTTC
CASRVAGGGYEQYF
>TRBV14|TRBJ2-7|TRBD1|-
TGTGCCAGCAGCCCTCTCCGACAGGGCCTTTCCTACGAGCAGTACTTC
CASSPLRQGLSYEQYF
>TRBV12-3/TRBV12-4|TRBJ2-5|-|-
TGTGCCAGCAGTTCACGGCAGCGGGAGACCCAGTACTTC
CASSSRQRETQYF
>TRBV28|TRBJ2-7|TRBD1|-
TGTGCCAGCAGTACGATGGACAGGGGCTACGAGCAGTACTTC
CASSTMDRGYEQYF
>TRBV6-2/TRBV6-3|TRBJ2-3|-|-
TGTGCCAGCAGCTACTCGCGGGTCCGCACAGATACGCAGTATTTT
CASSYSRVRTDTQYF
>TRBV2|TRBJ2-7|TRBD1|few
TGTGCCAGCAGCGTGAGACAGGGGGCGAACGAGCAGTACTTC
CASSVRQGANEQYF
>TRBV24-1|TRBJ2-1|TRBD1|many
TGTGCCACCAGTGATACCAGACAGGGGGCGAAGAATGAGCAGTTCTTC
CATSDTRQGAKNEQFF
>TRBV5-1|TRBJ2-3|TRBD2|many
TGCGCCAGCAGCTCACGGGAGGCGGGCACAGATACGCAGTATTTT
CASSSREAGTDTQYF
>TRBV20-1|TRBJ1-2|-|few
TGCAGTGCTAACCCTCGGGCAGAGGGTGGCTACACCTTC
CSANPRAEGGYTF
>TRBV5-1|TRBJ1-1|-|-
TGCGCCAGCCGGACGGGCAACCAGAACACTGAAGCTTTCTTT
CASRTGNQNTEAFF
>TRBV5-1|TRBJ2-1|-|few
TGCGCCAGCAGTTTGGGACTTCTAGGGTCCTACAATGAGCAGTTCTTC
CASSLGLLGSYNEQFF
>TRBV20-1|TRBJ1-1|-|-
TGCAGTGCTGCCCCTCGGGGCCGGGCTGAAGCTTTCTTT
CSAAPRGRAEAFF
>TRBV20-1|TRBJ2-1|-|few
TGCAGTGCAGCGGATTGGGGTCAGGGCTACAATGAGCAGTTCTTC
CSAADWGQGYNEQFF
>TRBV5-4|TRBJ2-1|-|-
TGTGCCAGCAGACCCGGACTACTTCCAAGCAATGAGCAGTTCTTC
CASRPGLLPSNEQFF
>TRBV28|TRBJ2-7|-|-
TGTGCCAGCAGTCTTCAGACTCGAAGCTCCTACGAGCAGTACTTC
CASSLQTRSSYEQYF
>TRBV15|TRBJ2-1|-|-
TGTGCCACCAGCAGAGAAACACGTTTACAGTTCTTC
CATSRETRLQFF